These 25 T cell receptor beta chains were all obtained from the same sample, sequenced in a study of OX40 agonist ivuxolimab in advanced cancers. The table came from immunoSEQ multiplex PCR; TCRdb's copy has only in-frame clones and leaves some out. The sample lists about 72,000 clones, roughly 88% occurring once. Sequenced here: CD4+ or CD8+ T cells sorted from blood, sampled in a trial of the OX40 agonist ivuxolimab. Every receptor here comes from an adult with an advanced solid tumor such as melanoma, head and neck, liver or kidney cancer.

V is TRBV5-5 and J is TRBJ1-5, with D unresolved. The V and J ends lost 3 bases and 2 bases respectively, with 12 bases between them. CDR3 size: 15 residues. CDR1 is SGHKS, CDR2 YYEKEE, per germline (reference sequence). This CDR3 reads CASSSDPFGNQPQHF. CDR3 in DNA: TGTGCCAGCAGCTCCGACCCGTTCGGCAATCAGCCCCAGCATTTT.

The chain couples TRBV29-1 to TRBJ1-1; possible D gene TRBD1, 5 bases. From germline, CDR1 is SQVTM and CDR2 ANQGSEA. The germline V and J ends were trimmed by 6 bases and 0 bases, with 11 bases remaining between them. The length of the CDR3 is 13 residues. The CDR3 is CSVSNRMNTEAFF. In DNA form, the CDR3 reads TGCAGCGTGTCTAACAGGATGAACACTGAAGCTTTCTTT. The full variable domain, rest sourced from reference TRBV29-1 and TRBJ1-1, is SAVISQKPSRDICQRGTSLTIQCQVDSQVTMMFWYRQQPGQSLTLIATANQGSEATYESGFVIDKFPISRPNLTFSTLTVSNMSPEDSSIYLCSVSNRMNTEAFFGQGTRLTVV.

The genes are TRBV5-4 and TRBJ2-7; maybe TRBD1 (7 bases). Trimming pared 6 bases from V and 0 bases from J, leaving 16 bases between. CDR1 is SGHNT, CDR2 YYREEE, per germline (reference sequence). The CDR3 contains 15 residues. The CDR3 DNA sequence: TGTGCCAGCATCCGCCAGGGGGGTCACTCCTACGAGCAGTACTTC. Translated, it gives CASIRQGGHSYEQYF.

CDR3 sequence (DNA): TGTGCCTGGAGTGTCGGGACAGAGCTCAATGAGCAGTTCTTC. Translated: CAWSVGTELNEQFF. The chain joins TRBV30 to TRBJ2-1, with 7 bases lining up with TRBD1. J lost 6 bases, V lost 0 bases, and 5 bases had no gene match. In germline, CDR1 is GTSNPN, CDR2 SVGIG (reference sequence). CDR3 size: 14 residues.

The chain is built from TRBV7-8 and TRBJ1-3; perhaps TRBD1 as D (5 bases). Deletions cut 5 bases from V and 4 bases from J, with 9 bases between. From germline, CDR1 is SGHVS and CDR2 FQNEAQ. The CDR3 covers 13 residues. CDR3: CASSGRTGNTIYF. The CDR3 DNA is TGTGCCAGCAGCGGACGGACAGGAAACACCATATATTTT.

This clone was seen a few times. The chain uses TRBV2 and TRBJ2-7; possible D gene TRBD1, 6 bases. The CDR3 runs 13 residues. Germline V CDR1 and CDR2: SNHLY, FYNNEI. V was trimmed by 2 bases and J by 7 bases, leaving 12 bases between them. The CDR3 here is CASSETQGWEQYF. Written as DNA, the CDR3 is TGTGCCAGCAGTGAAACACAGGGCTGGGAGCAGTACTTC.

This chain links TRBV14 with TRBJ1-1; weak D call: TRBD1 (5 bases). CDR3 length equals 14 residues. CDR1 and CDR2 (germline): SGHDN, FVKESK. V lost 1 base to trimming and J lost 1 base, with 7 bases between them. The CDR3 region is CASSQGGWNTEAFF. The CDR3 DNA is TGTGCCAGCAGCCAAGGGGGCTGGAACACTGAAGCTTTCTTT.

V usage is TRBV28 and J usage is TRBJ2-7; TRBD2 aligns across 7 bases. Germline-derived CDR1 and CDR2 are MDHEN and SYDVKM. The junction had 11 bases not matched to a gene; V was cut back by 6 bases and J by 3 bases. This CDR3 comprises 15 residues. The CDR3 region is CASSWGGTTNYEQYF. The DNA of the CDR3 is TGTGCCAGCAGCTGGGGGGGGACTACGAACTACGAGCAGTACTTC.

This chain connects TRBV9 to TRBJ2-3; D is unresolved. The CDR3 runs 12 residues. The V and J ends lost 4 bases and 4 bases respectively, with 7 bases between them. Looked up from germline, CDR1 is SGDLS and CDR2 is YYNGEE. The CDR3 coding sequence is TGTGCCAGCAGCTTTAGCTCAGATACGCAGTATTTT. The encoded protein is CASSFSSDTQYF.

The chain is built from TRBV2 and TRBJ2-7, with D tentatively TRBD2 (5 bases). Germline V gene data show CDR1 as SNHLY and CDR2 as FYNNEI. V was pared by 2 bases and J by 6 bases, with 11 bases between. The CDR3 consists of 13 residues. The CDR3 bases are TGTGCCAGCAGTGAAATAGGAGCGGCCGAGCAGTACTTC. Translation gives CASSEIGAAEQYF. Looking up the rest from reference TRBV2 and TRBJ2-7 gives the full variable domain: EPEVTQTPSHQVTQMGQEVILRCVPISNHLYFYWYRQILGQKVEFLVSFYNNEISEKSEIFDDQFSVERPDGSNFTLKIRSTKLEDSAMYFCASSEIGAAEQYFGPGTRLTVT.

The genes are TRBV30 and TRBJ1-2; TRBD1 aligns across 9 bases. The V and J ends lost 1 base and 8 bases, in that order; junction bases with no gene match: 8. In germline, CDR1 is GTSNPN, CDR2 SVGIG (reference sequence). The CDR3 loop spans 14 amino acids. CDR3 in amino acids: CAWSAGTGLEGYTF. The CDR3 nucleotides are TGTGCCTGGAGTGCCGGGACAGGGTTAGAGGGCTACACCTTC.

The chain recombines TRBV18 with TRBJ2-2; D might be TRBD1 (6 bases). The germline gives CDR1 KGHSH, CDR2 LQKENI. Trimming took off 3 bases at V and 3 bases at J, with 17 bases between the two ends. The CDR3 runs 17 residues. The chain's CDR3 is CASSPWGHPAHTGELFF. The CDR3 nucleotides read TGTGCCAGCTCACCTTGGGGACACCCCGCCCACACCGGGGAGCTGTTTTTT.

The V call is TRBV5-1, the J call TRBJ1-3; tentatively, D is TRBD1 (5 bases). Trimming removed 4 bases from V and 6 bases from J, with 17 bases in between. Germline V lookup: CDR1 SGHRS, CDR2 YFSETQ. CDR3 length: 15 residues. CDR3 nucleotide sequence: TGCGCCAGCAGCCCCAGGGTTCAGGGCGAAAACACCATATATTTT. Amino acid sequence: CASSPRVQGENTIYF.

The chain employs TRBV13 and TRBJ2-3; maybe TRBD1 (6 bases). The CDR3 has 16 amino acids. In germline, CDR1 is PRHDT, CDR2 FYEKMQ (reference sequence). The V gene lost 4 bases and the J gene lost 0 bases, with 14 bases spanning the gap. The CDR3 loop is CASSSTRQASTDTQYF. The CDR3 DNA is TGTGCCAGCAGCTCGACAAGACAGGCTAGCACAGATACGCAGTATTTT.

This sequence joins TRBV5-4 and TRBJ2-5; maybe TRBD2 (5 bases). The V end was cut by 4 bases, the J end by 3 bases, with 16 bases between. The germline gives CDR1 SGHNT, CDR2 YYREEE (reference sequence). The CDR3 contains 15 residues. Here the CDR3 DNA reads TGTGCCAGCAGCCCGGAGGCCGGGCGGGAAGAGACCCAGTACTTC. It is translated as CASSPEAGREETQYF. Together with reference TRBV5-4 and TRBJ2-5, the CDR3 gives the full variable domain: ETGVTQSPTHLIKTRGQQVTLRCSSQSGHNTVSWYQQALGQGPQFIFQYYREEENGRGNFPPRFSGLQFPNYSSELNVNALELDDSALYLCASSPEAGREETQYFGPGTRLLVL.

The chain carries TRBV28 and TRBJ2-2; D is undetermined. Trimming stripped 6 bases from V and 6 bases from J, with 11 bases between. Germline V gives CDR1 MDHEN, CDR2 SYDVKM. The CDR3 contains 13 residues. The chain's CDR3 is CASRQQTPGELFF. CDR3 DNA sequence: TGTGCCAGCAGACAACAAACCCCCGGGGAGCTGTTTTTT.

The V call is TRBV18, the J call TRBJ2-7, with a possible D match to TRBD2 (5 bases). There are 15 residues in the CDR3. V lost 0 bases to trimming and J lost 1 base, with 10 bases between them. Germline CDR1 KGHSH, CDR2 LQKENI. The CDR3 nucleotides read TGTGCCAGCTCACCACCGGGGAGAACATCCTACGAGCAGTACTTC. This sequence encodes CASSPPGRTSYEQYF.

The gene calls are TRBV27 and TRBJ1-1; D call uncertain. Trimming left V 2 bases short and J 1 base short, with 11 bases between. Germline lookup yields CDR1 MNHEY and CDR2 SMNVEV (reference sequence). This CDR3 spans 15 amino acids. The CDR3 nucleotides read TGTGCCAGCAGTTTAAACGGTGTCAGGAACACTGAAGCTTTCTTT. Protein sequence: CASSLNGVRNTEAFF.

The V gene is TRBV10-3, the J gene TRBJ1-5; possibly TRBD1 for D (5 bases). Germline V gene lookup returns CDR1 ENHRY and CDR2 SYGVKD. This CDR3 has 15 amino acids. V lost 2 bases, J lost 3 bases, and 11 bases lay in between. This CDR3 reads CAISEMGRYNQPQHF. CDR3 nucleotide sequence: TGTGCCATCAGTGAGATGGGACGGTACAATCAGCCCCAGCATTTT.

The chain couples TRBV30 to TRBJ2-2; a possible D gene is TRBD1 (6 bases). The germline V gene has CDR1 GTSNPN and CDR2 SVGIG (reference sequence). The CDR3 loop spans 15 amino acids. Deletions cut 6 bases from V and 4 bases from J, with 18 bases between. In DNA form, the CDR3 reads TGTGCCTGTCAACAGGGTTTGGTTAGCACCGGGGAGCTGTTTTTT. Protein: CACQQGLVSTGELFF. Full variable domain (missing parts from reference TRBV30 and TRBJ2-2): SQTIHQWPATLVQPVGSPLSLECTVEGTSNPNLYWYRQAAGRGLQLLFYSVGIGQISSEVPQNLSASRPQDRQFILSSKKLLLSDSGFYLCACQQGLVSTGELFFGEGSRLTVL.

The chain uses TRBV6-6 and TRBJ2-3, with D maybe TRBD1 (5 bases). Trimming shortened V by 4 bases and J by 2 bases, and 10 bases separated the two germline ends. The CDR3 covers 14 residues. Germline V lookup: CDR1 MNHNY, CDR2 SVGAGI (reference sequence). The CDR3 here is CASSFSGITDTQYF. The CDR3 coding sequence is TGTGCCAGCAGTTTTTCAGGGATCACAGATACGCAGTATTTT.

V gene TRBV7-9 combines with J gene TRBJ1-1, with D perhaps matching TRBD1 (5 bases). V was cut by 5 bases and J by 3 bases, with 10 bases left in between. The CDR3 sequence is 13 residues long. CDR1 SEHNR and CDR2 FQNEAQ come from the germline V gene (reference sequence). The CDR3 region has the DNA TGTGCCAGCAGCCCTACAGGTGACACTGAAGCTTTCTTT. This gives the protein CASSPTGDTEAFF.

This clone was seen just once. The chain has TRBV7-8 and TRBJ1-1; TRBD1 aligns across 10 bases. V dropped 5 bases and J dropped 3; count of bases not matched to a gene: 3. This CDR3 contains 14 residues. Germline lookup yields CDR1 SGHVS and CDR2 FQNEAQ. CDR3 nucleotides: TGTGCCAGCAGCACGGACAGGGGGGACACTGAAGCTTTCTTT. As protein: CASSTDRGDTEAFF.

This chain's CDR3 is CASSQDQSSGYEQYF. CDR3 nucleotides: TGTGCCAGCAGCCAAGACCAGTCTAGCGGGTACGAGCAGTACTTC. The chain has TRBV5-4 and TRBJ2-7, with 8 positions matching TRBD2. The CDR3 has 15 residues. Germline V gene sequence: CDR1 SGHNT, CDR2 YYREEE (reference sequence). The V segment lost 4 bases and the J segment 4 bases; nucleotides outside the gene matches: 10. The full variable domain, in which reference TRBV5-4 and TRBJ2-7 provide the parts outside the CDR3, is ETGVTQSPTHLIKTRGQQVTLRCSSQSGHNTVSWYQQALGQGPQFIFQYYREEENGRGNFPPRFSGLQFPNYSSELNVNALELDDSALYLCASSQDQSSGYEQYFGPGTRLTVT.

This clone was counted between two and nine times. V usage is TRBV4-1 and J usage is TRBJ2-1; 11 bases match TRBD2. This CDR3 spans 15 amino acids. With V trimmed by 4 bases and J by 4 bases, 3 bases remained unmatched. CDR1 is MGHRA and CDR2 is YSYEKL in the germline V gene. CDR3 nucleotide sequence: TGCGCCAGCAGCCGACTAGCGGGACAATACAATGAGCAGTTCTTC. The encoded protein is CASSRLAGQYNEQFF.